This TCR beta chain was retrieved from a study of T cells after yellow fever vaccination. General observations from the study: Some clonotypes were seen in both the CD4 and the CD8 compartments. These made up a small share and likely arose from convergent recombination. Post-booster repertoires contained most primary-vaccination clones again (roughly 95% CD4, 88% CD8).

V was shortened by 0 bases and J by 5 bases, with 6 bases between the two germline ends. Germline lookup yields CDR1 SGHRS and CDR2 YFSETQ. This CDR3 region has 13 residues. This clonotype was recorded a few times. Its antigen is not known. The authors made TCR cDNA by 5'RACE template switching, adding a universal primer site and UMIs. TCRdb re-analysed the 5' RACE reads in MiXCR, keeping a single row per CDR3 protein. Altogether 450,000 to 550,000 distinct CDR3 sequences are present, roughly 21% being singletons, with the ten largest covering roughly an eighth. The chain is built from TRBV5-1 and TRBJ1-5; no definite D call. This TCR was recovered from a young man who received the YFV17D yellow fever vaccine. Specimen: PBMCs, collected 15 days after the yellow fever booster vaccination. The CDR3 nucleotides read TGCGCCAGCAGCTTGGACCCAGATCAGCCCCAGCATTTT. Translation gives CASSLDPDQPQHF.